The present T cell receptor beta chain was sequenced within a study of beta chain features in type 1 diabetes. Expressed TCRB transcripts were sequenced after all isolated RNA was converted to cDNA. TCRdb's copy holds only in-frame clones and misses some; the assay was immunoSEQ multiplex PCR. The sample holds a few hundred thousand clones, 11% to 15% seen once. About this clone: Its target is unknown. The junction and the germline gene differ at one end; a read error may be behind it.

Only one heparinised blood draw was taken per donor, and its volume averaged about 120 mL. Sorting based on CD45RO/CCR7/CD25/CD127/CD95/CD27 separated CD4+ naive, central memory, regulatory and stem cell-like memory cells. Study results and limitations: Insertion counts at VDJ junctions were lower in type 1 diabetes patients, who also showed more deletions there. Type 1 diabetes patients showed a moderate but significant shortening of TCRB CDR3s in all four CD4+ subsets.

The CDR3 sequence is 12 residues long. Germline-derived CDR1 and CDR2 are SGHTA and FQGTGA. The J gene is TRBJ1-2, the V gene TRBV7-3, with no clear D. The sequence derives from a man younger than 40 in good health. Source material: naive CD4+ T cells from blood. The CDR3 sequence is CASSLDNYGYTF. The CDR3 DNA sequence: TGTGCCAGCAGCTTAGATAACTACGGCTACACCTTC.